Following are 29 T cell receptor beta chains from one sample sequenced in a study of blood T cell repertoires in COVID-19. Profiled with immunoSEQ multiplex PCR; TCRdb holds only in-frame clones, not every one. Of under 300,000 clones detected, around 80% appear once; the ten largest clones hold around 1.5%. The sequencing input was peripheral blood. The receptors derive from a woman aged 40 to 55 who had recovered from COVID-19.

The chain couples TRBV3-1 (or the pseudogene TRBV3-2) to TRBJ2-2; D is unclear. V was clipped by 6 bases and J by 2 bases, with 7 bases between them. There are 13 residues in the CDR3. Germline CDR1 is LGHDT and CDR2 is YNNKEL (reference sequence). CDR3 DNA: TGTGCCAGCAGACACACCAACACCGGGGAGCTGTTTTTT. The encoded protein is CASRHTNTGELFF.

The chain is built from TRBV29-1 and TRBJ1-1, with 8 bases identical to TRBD1. The ends lost 7 bases at V and 4 bases at J; junction bases unmatched: 11. The CDR3 totals 14 residues. From germline, CDR1 is SQVTM and CDR2 ANQGSEA. The CDR3: CSARTGWGSTEAFF. The CDR3 coding sequence is TGCAGCGCCCGGACAGGGTGGGGCAGCACTGAAGCTTTCTTT. The full variable domain, with the rest looked up from reference TRBV29-1 and TRBJ1-1, is SAVISQKPSRDICQRGTSLTIQCQVDSQVTMMFWYRQQPGQSLTLIATANQGSEATYESGFVIDKFPISRPNLTFSTLTVSNMSPEDSSIYLCSARTGWGSTEAFFGQGTRLTVV.

This clone was seen only a few times. The J gene is TRBJ1-5, the V gene TRBV6-1, with D possibly being TRBD1 (6 bases). Germline assignment: CDR1 MNHNS and CDR2 SASEGT. The length of the CDR3 is 13 residues. V lost 3 bases and J lost 8, with 11 bases in between. This CDR3 reads CASSETGREPQHF. The CDR3 coding sequence is TGTGCCAGCAGTGAGACAGGACGGGAGCCCCAGCATTTT.

This chain links TRBV6-4 with TRBJ1-2; D unresolved. Germline V gene data show CDR1 as MRHNA and CDR2 as SNTAGT. V was pared by 4 bases and J by 11 bases, with 14 bases between. The CDR3 spans 12 residues. The CDR3 region has the DNA TGTGCCAGCAGTGTTACTTCTGGAGGTTACACCTTC. Its translation: CASSVTSGGYTF.

The chain combines TRBV28 with TRBJ1-5; 7 nucleotides align to TRBD1. V shed 3 bases and J 5 bases; nucleotides not matched to a gene: 7. CDR1 is MDHEN, CDR2 SYDVKM, per germline. The CDR3 runs to 15 residues. CDR3 region: CASSFRGARDQPQHF. The CDR3 DNA follows: TGTGCCAGCAGTTTCAGGGGGGCGAGGGATCAGCCCCAGCATTTT.

This chain joins TRBV11-3 and TRBJ2-1; 8 bases fit TRBD2. Trimming cost V 0 bases and J 4 bases; bases outside gene matches: 8. Germline assignment: CDR1 SGHNT and CDR2 YENEEA. This CDR3 contains 17 residues. The CDR3 sequence: CASSLDFTSGGYNEQFF. For the CDR3, the DNA is TGTGCCAGCAGCTTAGATTTCACGAGCGGGGGTTACAATGAGCAGTTCTTC. The full variable domain, completed using reference TRBV11-3 and TRBJ2-1, is EAGVVQSPRYKIIEKKQPVAFWCNPISGHNTLYWYLQNLGQGPELLIRYENEEAVDDSQLPKDRFSAERLKGVDSTLKIQPAELGDSAVYLCASSLDFTSGGYNEQFFGPGTRLTVL.

This sequence joins TRBV3-1 (or the pseudogene TRBV3-2) and TRBJ1-1; possibly TRBD1 for D (6 bases). There are 14 residues in the CDR3. Germline V gives CDR1 LGHDT, CDR2 YNNKEL (reference sequence). Deletions cut 4 bases from V and 5 bases from J, with 14 bases between. CDR3 residues: CASSLGGFGTEAFF. CDR3 nucleotides: TGTGCCAGCAGCCTTGGGGGCTTTGGTACTGAAGCTTTCTTT.

This chain uses TRBV7-2 with TRBJ2-7, with 7 bases fitting TRBD1. Germline assignment: CDR1 SGHTA and CDR2 FQGNSA. CDR3 size: 14 residues. V shed 5 bases, J shed 1 base, and the junction held 5 bases outside the gene matches. For the CDR3, the DNA is TGTGCCAGCAGCCCCCGGGACAGATCCTACGAGCAGTACTTC. Translating it yields CASSPRDRSYEQYF.

The chain employs TRBV7-9 and TRBJ2-7; 8 positions match TRBD1. This CDR3 region has 16 residues. The germline gives CDR1 SEHNR, CDR2 FQNEAQ (reference sequence). Unmatched junction bases numbered 6, after V lost 0 bases and J lost 2 bases. CDR3 residues: CASSLAMGQAPYEQYF. Here the CDR3 DNA reads TGTGCCAGCAGCTTAGCGATGGGACAGGCGCCCTACGAGCAGTACTTC.

J is TRBJ1-3 and V is TRBV9; D not resolved. The germline V gene has CDR1 SGDLS and CDR2 YYNGEE. The CDR3 covers 14 residues. V gave up 5 bases and J gave up 0 bases, with 9 bases separating them. In DNA form, the CDR3 reads TGTGCCAGCAGTCCCGAGTTCTCTGGAAACACCATATATTTT. This codes for CASSPEFSGNTIYF.

Comments on this clone: A read error may account for a junction end that differs from germline. The chain couples TRBV5-1 to TRBJ1-2; 7 bases line up with TRBD1. The CDR3 is made up of 16 amino acids. CDR1 and CDR2 from the germline V gene are SGHRS and YFSETQ. The CDR3, as DNA: TGCGTCAGCAGCGCGGGACAGCAAAGCATTAACTATGGCTACACCTTC. Translated: CVSSAGQQSINYGYTF.

The V gene is TRBV6-2 or TRBV6-3, the J gene TRBJ2-1, with TRBD2 matching 12 bases. CDR1 and CDR2 from the germline V gene are MNHEY and SVGEGT. The CDR3 contains 15 residues. With V trimmed by 2 bases and J by 4 bases, 0 bases remained unmatched. The CDR3 DNA sequence: TGTGCCAGCAGTTACGGACTAGCGGGGTACAATGAGCAGTTCTTC. Translating gives CASSYGLAGYNEQFF.

V usage is TRBV27 and J usage is TRBJ2-6; D perhaps matches TRBD2 (6 bases). Germline CDR1 and CDR2: MNHEY and SMNVEV (reference sequence). This CDR3 has 19 amino acids. The V gene lost 5 bases and the J gene lost 1 base, with 21 bases spanning the gap. In DNA, the CDR3 is TGTGCCAGCAGTCTCCGGGTCCCGGGACTTTTTTCTGGGGCCAACGTCCTGACTTTC. Translated: CASSLRVPGLFSGANVLTF.

V is TRBV10-3 and J is TRBJ2-3; TRBD1 is a possible D gene (6 bases). This CDR3 region has 14 residues. The germline CDR1 and CDR2 sequences are ENHRY and SYGVKD. V shed 4 bases and J shed 2 bases, with 10 bases lying between them. In nucleotides, the CDR3 is TGTGCCATCAGTGCGCAGGGGACCACAGATACGCAGTATTTT. Its translation is CAISAQGTTDTQYF.

The chain uses TRBV6-2 or TRBV6-3 and TRBJ1-2, with 10 bases lining up with TRBD1. This CDR3 is 15 amino acids long. Germline values: CDR1 MNHEY, CDR2 SVGEGT. After removal of 1 base from V and 6 bases from J, the junction contained 5 bases not matched to a gene. CDR3 amino acids: CASSYFGQGGNGYTF. The DNA for the CDR3 is TGTGCCAGCAGTTACTTCGGACAGGGGGGGAATGGCTACACCTTC.

The V gene is TRBV2, the J gene TRBJ2-5, with 9 positions matching TRBD1. Germline CDR1 reads SNHLY; CDR2 reads FYNNEI. Germline trimming cut 7 bases from V and 5 bases from J; bases unmatched to any gene: 8. The CDR3 has 14 residues. The CDR3 nucleotides are TGTGCCAGCACCCTTCGGACAGGGGTGGAGACCCAGTACTTC. Translated, it gives CASTLRTGVETQYF.

A few counts support this clone. This chain links TRBV12-3 or TRBV12-4 with TRBJ1-5; D gene unclear. Trimming removed 3 bases from V and 3 bases from J, with 6 bases in between. The CDR3 has 13 residues. The CDR3 spells CASSLRTNQPQHF. The CDR3 DNA follows: TGTGCCAGCAGTTTGCGTACCAATCAGCCCCAGCATTTT.

This clone occurred once. This chain connects TRBV5-6 to TRBJ1-5, with D maybe TRBD1 (5 bases). Trimming stripped 5 bases from V and 0 bases from J, with 15 bases between. This CDR3 comprises 16 residues. The germline V gene encodes CDR1 SGHDT and CDR2 YYEEEE. Written as DNA, the CDR3 is TGTGCCAGCAGTCTTCTGGCGGGGCTTAGCAATCAGCCCCAGCATTTT. Amino acid sequence: CASSLLAGLSNQPQHF.

This chain connects TRBV4-3 to TRBJ2-1; 9 bases map to TRBD1. Trimming took 5 bases from V and 6 from J; bases not matched to a gene: 2. CDR1 LGHNA and CDR2 YSLEER come from the germline V gene. The CDR3 is 13 amino acids. The CDR3 region has the DNA TGCGCCAGCAGCTCGGGACAGGGCAATGAGCAGTTCTTC. It specifies CASSSGQGNEQFF.

This clone occurred a few times. Other DNA variants within this sample encode the same CDR3. The V call is TRBV6-2 or TRBV6-3, the J call TRBJ2-7, with a possible D match to TRBD1 (6 bases). V lost 6 bases, J lost 3 bases, and 9 bases lay in between. Germline V gene lookup returns CDR1 MNHEY and CDR2 SVGEGT. The CDR3 covers 12 residues. In DNA form, the CDR3 reads TGTGCCAGCAGCGCACAGGGCTACGAGCAGTACTTC. Its protein is CASSAQGYEQYF.

This chain joins TRBV3-1 (or the pseudogene TRBV3-2) and TRBJ2-7, with 10 positions matching TRBD2. Germline CDR1 and CDR2: LGHDT and YNNKEL (reference sequence). This CDR3 is built from 14 residues. V dropped 4 bases and J dropped 6; count of bases not matched to a gene: 6. CDR3 residues: CASSPSGRVGEQYF. In nucleotides, the CDR3 is TGTGCCAGCAGCCCGAGCGGGAGGGTTGGCGAGCAGTACTTC.

The V and J genes are TRBV4-1 and TRBJ2-7, with D possibly TRBD1 on 5 matching bases. The CDR3 loop spans 13 amino acids. Per the germline V gene, CDR1 is MGHRA and CDR2 is YSYEKL. Trimming left V 4 bases short and J 2 bases short, with 9 bases between. The CDR3 reads CASSPDSTYEQYF. The CDR3 DNA follows: TGCGCCAGCAGCCCTGACAGTACCTACGAGCAGTACTTC.

The chain has TRBV20-1 and TRBJ2-7; 7 bases are shared with TRBD2. Germline loops: CDR1 DFQATT, CDR2 SNEGSKA (reference sequence). This CDR3 region has 13 residues. Losses at the gene ends were 3 bases for V and 3 bases for J; bases not matched to a gene: 5. The CDR3 here is CSASTSAGYEQYF. CDR3 in DNA: TGCAGTGCTAGTACTAGCGCTGGCTACGAGCAGTACTTC.

The chain links TRBV6-6 to TRBJ1-4; 9 nucleotides align to TRBD1. V lost 5 bases, J lost 5 bases, and 6 bases stayed unmatched. Germline lookup yields CDR1 MNHNY and CDR2 SVGAGI (reference sequence). The CDR3 consists of 15 residues. DNA for the CDR3: TGTGCCAGCAGTGACCAGACAGGGGGAAATGAAAAACTGTTTTTT. Its protein is CASSDQTGGNEKLFF.

J is TRBJ1-5 and V is TRBV2; D unclear. The germline V and J ends were trimmed by 1 base and 6 bases, with 13 bases remaining between them. Germline V gene sequence: CDR1 SNHLY, CDR2 FYNNEI. The CDR3 is 15 residues long. The CDR3 DNA reads as TGTGCCAGCAGTGAAGAGGTAGGACTAGGTCAGCCCCAGCATTTT. Amino acids: CASSEEVGLGQPQHF.

As regards this clone: Distinct nucleotide sequences in the sample also encode this CDR3. V is TRBV28 and J is TRBJ2-7, with 7 bases lining up with TRBD1. Germline assignment: CDR1 MDHEN and CDR2 SYDVKM. The CDR3 has 13 amino acids. Trimming took 5 bases from V and 3 from J; bases not matched to a gene: 4. CDR3 sequence: CASSRTGGYEQYF. The CDR3 DNA follows: TGTGCCAGCAGTCGGACAGGTGGCTACGAGCAGTACTTC.

The chain uses TRBV7-2 and TRBJ2-5; 10 nucleotides align to TRBD2. V shed 5 bases, J shed 2 bases, and the junction held 2 bases outside the gene matches. The CDR3 totals 14 residues. Germline CDR1 SGHTA, CDR2 FQGNSA. CDR3 protein: CASSGSGGQETQYF. As DNA, the CDR3 is TGTGCCAGCAGCGGTAGCGGGGGGCAAGAGACCCAGTACTTC. The variable domain in full, with the rest retrieved from reference TRBV7-2 and TRBJ2-5, is GAGVSQSPSNKVTEKGKDVELRCDPISGHTALYWYRQSLGQGLEFLIYFQGNSAPDKSGLPSDRFSAERTGGSVSTLTIQRTQQEDSAVYLCASSGSGGQETQYFGPGTRLLVL.

The chain couples TRBV4-2 to TRBJ2-5; 8 positions match TRBD2. This CDR3 spans 17 amino acids. Looked up from germline, CDR1 is LGHNA and CDR2 is YNFKEQ. V lost 0 bases, J lost 3 bases, and 9 bases stayed unmatched. CDR3 sequence reads: CASSQDTSSAGEETQYF. CDR3 bases: TGTGCCAGCAGCCAAGATACTAGCTCAGCGGGGGAAGAGACCCAGTACTTC.

This chain links TRBV6-6 with TRBJ2-7; TRBD1 aligns across 10 bases. The CDR3 totals 20 residues. V lost 6 bases to trimming and J lost 9 bases; unmatched junction nucleotides: 29. Germline loops: CDR1 MNHNY, CDR2 SVGAGI (reference sequence). The DNA of the CDR3 is TGTGCCAGCAGCCCAATCTTTGGACAGGGGGGCGCCCCAGGTAGTAGGGGGCAGTACTTC. Protein: CASSPIFGQGGAPGSRGQYF.